What follows are 13 T cell receptor beta chains derived from one specimen sequenced in a study of T cells in Graves' hyperthyroidism and ophthalmopathy. Amplification of TCR beta CDR3 regions used RNA as the template. First-round RT-PCR with HTBI primers amplified the TCR CDR3 region. One entry per CDR3 protein results from TCRdb running MiXCR on the multiplex PCR reads. The sample shows about 350,000 distinct CDR3 sequences, approximately 13% of them seen only once. Sample: blood. Receptors originate from a woman in her twenties or thirties with Graves' hyperthyroidism.

This clonotype was counted at least ten times. The gene calls are TRBV15 and TRBJ1-5; D unclear. V lost 5 bases and J 7 bases, leaving 21 bases between the germline ends. Germline-derived CDR1 and CDR2 are LNHNV and YYDKDF (reference sequence). CDR3 length: 16 residues. In nucleotides, the CDR3 is TGTGCCACCAGCGCCTTTGGTATAACAAAAGGCCAGCCCCAGCATTTT. Protein product: CATSAFGITKGQPQHF.

This clonotype came up a few times. The J gene is TRBJ1-6, the V gene TRBV10-3, with 7 bases matching TRBD1. The CDR3 contains 15 residues. In germline, CDR1 is ENHRY, CDR2 SYGVKD. V lost 3 bases and J lost 6; bases outside the gene matches: 5. The CDR3 DNA is TGTGCCATCAGTGAACAGACAGGGTCTAATTCACCCCTCCACTTT. This codes for CAISEQTGSNSPLHF.

J is TRBJ2-3 and V is TRBV29-1; TRBD2 agrees at 8 bases. The CDR3 runs 16 residues. Germline trimming cut 0 bases from V and 0 bases from J; bases unmatched to any gene: 5. From germline, CDR1 is SQVTM and CDR2 ANQGSEA. The CDR3 nucleotides read TGCAGCGTTGAAGATCAACAGCGGGGGAGCACAGATACGCAGTATTTT. Residues: CSVEDQQRGSTDTQYF.

The table lists this clonotype with a few counts. The J gene is TRBJ1-3, the V gene TRBV7-6; TRBD1 might be the D (5 bases). Trimming pared 8 bases from V and 0 bases from J, leaving 14 bases between. Looked up from germline, CDR1 is SGHVS and CDR2 is FNYEAQ. CDR3 size: 15 residues. DNA of the CDR3: TGTGCCAGCGGGACCGGACTCATCTCTGGAAACACCATATATTTT. Protein sequence: CASGTGLISGNTIYF. Based on the CDR3 plus reference TRBV7-6 and TRBJ1-3, the full variable domain is GAGVSQSPRYKVTKRGQDVALRCDPISGHVSLYWYRQALGQGPEFLTYFNYEAQQDKSGLPNDRFSAERPEGSISTLTIQRTEQRDSAMYRCASGTGLISGNTIYFGEGSWLTVV.

This clonotype occurred a few times. The chain couples TRBV5-5 to TRBJ2-5; TRBD1 is a possible D gene (6 bases). Trimming took off 2 bases at V and 2 bases at J, with 22 bases between the two ends. CDR1 SGHKS and CDR2 YYEKEE come from the germline V gene (reference sequence). The CDR3 spans 18 residues. The CDR3 protein is CASSFRVGARQEQETQYF. CDR3 DNA sequence: TGTGCCAGCAGCTTTAGGGTGGGAGCAAGACAGGAACAAGAGACCCAGTACTTC.

Remarks on this clonotype: Possible read error: a much larger clone is one base away. This chain uses TRBV2 with TRBJ2-1; D gene unclear. Per the germline V gene, CDR1 is SNHLY and CDR2 is FYNNEI. CDR3 length equals 13 residues. The CDR3 DNA is TGTGTCAGCAGCAAGGACGGATACAATGAGCAGTTCTTC. Encoded protein: CVSSKDGYNEQFF.

CDR3 in DNA: TGTGCCAGTAGTATTAGGACCACTGGGTACAATGAGCAGTTCTTC. This translates into CASSIRTTGYNEQFF. The genes are TRBV19 and TRBJ2-1; no firm D call. The CDR3 has 15 residues. Germline loops: CDR1 LNHDA, CDR2 SQIVND (reference sequence). Trimming shortened V by 3 bases and J by 4 bases, and 13 bases separated the two germline ends.

A few counts support this clonotype. The chain recombines TRBV25-1 with TRBJ2-1; TRBD2 aligns across 7 bases. This CDR3 region has 16 residues. Germline trimming cut 3 bases from V and 10 bases from J; bases unmatched to any gene: 15. Germline V gene data show CDR1 as MGHDK and CDR2 as SYGVNS. As DNA, the CDR3 is TGTGCCAGCAGTGAGAGAGGGGCTAGCGGACGTGGGGAGCAGTTCTTC. Translating gives CASSERGASGRGEQFF. Filled out from reference TRBV25-1 and TRBJ2-1, the complete variable domain reads EADIYQTPRYLVIGTGKKITLECSQTMGHDKMYWYQQDPGMELHLIHYSYGVNSTEKGDLSSESTVSRIRTEHFPLTLESARPSHTSQYLCASSERGASGRGEQFFGPGTRLTVL.

This clonotype was detected ten times or more. The chain carries TRBV29-1 and TRBJ2-1; TRBD2 aligns across 11 bases. Germline-derived CDR1 and CDR2 are SQVTM and ANQGSEA. V shed 5 bases, J shed 10 bases, and the junction held 4 bases outside the gene matches. The CDR3 is 12 amino acids. The CDR3 loop reads CSVLAGGREQFF. DNA for the CDR3: TGCAGCGTTTTAGCGGGAGGGAGGGAGCAGTTCTTC.

The chain is built from TRBV19 and TRBJ2-1; 10 bases map to TRBD2. V lost 3 bases and J lost 5; bases outside the gene matches: 4. In germline, CDR1 is LNHDA, CDR2 SQIVND (reference sequence). The CDR3 has 15 amino acids. This chain's CDR3 is CASSIVAGGDNEQFF. For the CDR3, the DNA is TGTGCCAGTAGTATCGTAGCGGGAGGCGACAATGAGCAGTTCTTC.

The sample holds many counts of this clonotype. The chain couples TRBV20-1 to TRBJ2-7; 7 bases fit TRBD2. There are 15 residues in the CDR3. CDR1 and CDR2 from the germline V gene are DFQATT and SNEGSKA (reference sequence). With V trimmed by 4 bases and J by 5 bases, 14 bases remained unmatched. CDR3 in DNA: TGCAGTGCTAAGAGAGGCAAGCGGGATGGACACGAGCAGTACTTC. It encodes CSAKRGKRDGHEQYF.

This chain uses TRBV19 with TRBJ1-5; 9 bases agree with TRBD1. Germline V gene lookup returns CDR1 LNHDA and CDR2 SQIVND (reference sequence). Trimming cost V 6 bases and J 1 base; bases outside gene matches: 4. The CDR3 has 15 amino acids. The CDR3: CASRRDRVSNQPQHF. As DNA, the CDR3 is TGTGCCAGTAGAAGGGACAGGGTCAGCAATCAGCCCCAGCATTTT.

This clonotype was recorded many times. The rearrangement links TRBV7-3 to TRBJ2-4; no clear D gene. V dropped 3 bases and J dropped 11 bases, with 17 bases sitting between them. CDR3 length equals 14 residues. Germline CDR1 is SGHTA and CDR2 is FQGTGA. Written as DNA, the CDR3 is TGTGCCAGCAGCTTGACCGGGCCAGATGGATTTCAGTACTTC. Its protein is CASSLTGPDGFQYF.